This TCR beta chain came from a study of OX40 agonist ivuxolimab in advanced cancers. The CDR3 consists of 13 residues. The V and J ends lost 0 bases and 5 bases respectively, with 7 bases between them. Germline CDR1 SGHVS, CDR2 FNYEAQ. TCRdb's copy holds only in-frame clones and misses some; the assay was immunoSEQ multiplex PCR. The sample contains about 38,000 clones, around 80% of which appear only once. The clonotype comes from an adult with an advanced solid tumor such as melanoma, head and neck, liver or kidney cancer. The rearrangement uses TRBV7-6 and TRBJ2-5; D is tentatively TRBD1 or TRBD2 (5 bases each). The sequencing used CD4+ or CD8+ T cells sorted from blood, collected in a trial of the OX40 agonist ivuxolimab. The DNA of the CDR3 is TGTGCCAGCAGCTTAGCCAGGGAGGAGACCCAGTACTTC. The encoded protein is CASSLAREETQYF.